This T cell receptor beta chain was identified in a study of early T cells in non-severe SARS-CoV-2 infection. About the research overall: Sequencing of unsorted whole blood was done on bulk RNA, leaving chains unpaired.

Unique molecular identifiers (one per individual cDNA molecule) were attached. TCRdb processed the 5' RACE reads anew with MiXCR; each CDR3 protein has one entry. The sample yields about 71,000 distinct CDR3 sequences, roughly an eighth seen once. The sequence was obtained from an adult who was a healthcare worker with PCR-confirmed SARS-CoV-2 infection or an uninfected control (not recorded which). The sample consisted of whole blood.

The CDR3 here is CASSERKHTGELFF. CDR3 DNA sequence: TGTGCCAGCAGCGAACGAAAGCACACCGGGGAGCTGTTTTTT. V is TRBV7-9 and J is TRBJ2-2; no clear D. Trimming pared 5 bases from V and 3 bases from J, leaving 10 bases between. The CDR3 is made up of 14 amino acids. Germline V gene lookup returns CDR1 SEHNR and CDR2 FQNEAQ (reference sequence).